The 25 T cell receptor beta chains in this list originate from one sample, sequenced in a study of cytomegalovirus exposure and HLA in healthy donors. Researchers ran the PCR with 60 Vbeta and 13 Jbeta primers. The data were produced by immunoSEQ multiplex PCR, yet TCRdb's version contains in-frame clones alone and is incomplete. Of 120,000 or so clones in the sample, less than 20% were seen once. Sequencing was performed on PBMCs. These receptor sequences come from a woman younger than 30 in good health and CMV-seronegative.

The chain joins TRBV2 to TRBJ1-1; TRBD1 is a possible D gene (6 bases). The CDR3 loop spans 14 amino acids. Germline CDR1 SNHLY, CDR2 FYNNEI. The ends were cut back, 6 bases at V and 3 bases at J, with 14 bases in the middle. The CDR3 region is CASSSQGLDTEAFF. CDR3 DNA: TGTGCCAGCAGCTCACAGGGCTTGGACACTGAAGCTTTCTTT.

This clone was counted at least ten times. The chain couples TRBV4-3 to TRBJ1-2; D may be TRBD1 (5 bases). The CDR3 covers 14 residues. V lost 4 bases to trimming and J lost 2 bases, with 11 bases between them. Germline V CDR1 and CDR2: LGHNA, YSLEER. The CDR3 bases are TGCGCCAGCAGCCCTCTTGGGGCGAACTATGGCTACACCTTC. This encodes CASSPLGANYGYTF.

The chain uses TRBV28 and TRBJ1-4; D is possibly TRBD1 (6 bases). Trimming took off 3 bases at V and 7 bases at J, with 12 bases between the two ends. CDR1 MDHEN and CDR2 SYDVKM come from the germline V gene. The CDR3 is made up of 14 amino acids. The CDR3 loop reads CASSLSQGFEKLFF. CDR3 nucleotides: TGTGCCAGCAGTTTGTCACAGGGTTTTGAAAAACTGTTTTTT.

The rearrangement joins TRBV7-6 to TRBJ1-6; 7 bases match TRBD1. Germline CDR1 reads SGHVS; CDR2 reads FNYEAQ. With V trimmed by 4 bases and J by 9 bases, 12 bases remained unmatched. CDR3 length: 16 residues. The CDR3 nucleotides are TGTGCCAGCAGCTCCGGGGCAGGGGGTTTGGGTTCACCCCTCCACTTT. Residues: CASSSGAGGLGSPLHF.

The table lists this clone with a few counts. The rearrangement links TRBV11-2 to TRBJ2-7, with D possibly TRBD1 on 6 matching bases. Germline-derived CDR1 and CDR2 are SGHAT and FQNNGV. The CDR3 contains 15 residues. V was shortened by 5 bases and J by 2 bases, with 16 bases between the two germline ends. Here the CDR3 DNA reads TGTGCCAGCAGCCCGCGGTGGACAGTCGCCTACGAGCAGTACTTC. It translates to CASSPRWTVAYEQYF.

The J gene is TRBJ1-2, the V gene TRBV5-1; 7 bases line up with TRBD1. CDR3 size: 15 residues. From germline, CDR1 is SGHRS and CDR2 YFSETQ. Losses at the gene ends were 4 bases for V and 4 bases for J; bases not matched to a gene: 10. For the CDR3, the DNA is TGCGCCAGCAGCCTGAGACAGGGTATAGGCTATGGCTACACCTTC. Its translation: CASSLRQGIGYGYTF.

In its sample, this clone was seen a few times. The chain employs TRBV30 and TRBJ1-2; D not resolved. The V end was cut by 5 bases, the J end by 8 bases, with 15 bases between. The CDR3 is 12 residues long. CDR1 is GTSNPN, CDR2 SVGIG, per germline (reference sequence). CDR3 region: CAWGRWREGYTF. Written as DNA, the CDR3 is TGTGCCTGGGGCCGATGGAGGGAAGGCTACACCTTC.

The rearrangement links TRBV6-1 to TRBJ2-7; 11 bases are a match to TRBD1. This CDR3 is built from 16 residues. Per the germline V gene, CDR1 is MNHNS and CDR2 is SASEGT. The junction had 7 bases not matched to a gene; V was cut back by 2 bases and J by 4 bases. The CDR3: CASSELGTGGPYEQYF. The CDR3 coding sequence is TGTGCCAGCAGTGAATTAGGGACAGGGGGGCCTTACGAGCAGTACTTC.

This clone was observed a handful of times. This chain connects TRBV6-5 to TRBJ2-7; a possible D gene is TRBD2 (6 bases). Germline lookup yields CDR1 MNHEY and CDR2 SVGAGI. The CDR3 has 15 amino acids. The V and J ends lost 6 bases and 2 bases respectively, with 17 bases between them. The CDR3 DNA follows: TGTGCCAGCAGCCACTTTGGAGGGGATCCCTACGAGCAGTACTTC. It codes for CASSHFGGDPYEQYF.

This clone turned up a few times. This chain joins TRBV19 and TRBJ1-2, with TRBD1 matching 10 bases. The CDR3 length is 13 residues. Germline CDR1 reads LNHDA; CDR2 reads SQIVND (reference sequence). V shed 6 bases, J shed 4 bases, and the junction held 2 bases outside the gene matches. CDR3 amino acids: CASRTGGSYGYTF. The CDR3 nucleotides are TGTGCCAGTAGGACAGGGGGCAGCTATGGCTACACCTTC.

This chain connects TRBV9 to TRBJ2-5, with 12 bases matching TRBD2. This CDR3 comprises 14 residues. CDR1 is SGDLS and CDR2 is YYNGEE in the germline V gene. Trimming cost V 2 bases and J 5 bases; bases outside gene matches: 1. CDR3 sequence reads: CASSVTSGSETQYF. The DNA for the CDR3 is TGTGCCAGCAGCGTGACTAGCGGGAGTGAGACCCAGTACTTC.

This clone was seen only a few times. CDR3 nucleotide sequence: TGTGCCAGCAGGGGGGACAGTTACTACGAGCAGTACTTC. This codes for CASRGDSYYEQYF. The chain recombines TRBV6-1 with TRBJ2-7; 7 nucleotides line up with TRBD1. This CDR3 is built from 13 residues. The ends lost 6 bases at V and 3 bases at J; junction bases unmatched: 5. Germline V gene data show CDR1 as MNHNS and CDR2 as SASEGT.

The table lists this clone with a few counts. The chain joins TRBV9 to TRBJ2-5; weak D call: TRBD2 (7 bases). Trimming cost V 3 bases and J 5 bases, with 20 bases left between them. CDR3 length: 16 amino acids. In germline, CDR1 is SGDLS, CDR2 YYNGEE. CDR3 amino acids: CASSEGGGQGLETQYF. CDR3 nucleotides: TGTGCCAGCAGCGAAGGGGGGGGGCAGGGGCTCGAGACCCAGTACTTC.

The rearrangement uses TRBV6-6 and TRBJ2-1, with D tentatively TRBD1 (6 bases). Germline loops: CDR1 MNHNY, CDR2 SVGAGI (reference sequence). The CDR3 totals 15 residues. Trimming removed 2 bases at V and 2 bases at J, with 10 bases between. The CDR3 bases are TGTGCCAGCAGTTACGCAGGGGCCCCCTACAATGAGCAGTTCTTC. Translating gives CASSYAGAPYNEQFF.

Only a few counts were recorded for this clone. The chain has TRBV6-6 and TRBJ1-1; D not certain. The CDR3 contains 11 residues. The germline V and J ends were trimmed by 4 bases and 5 bases, with 5 bases remaining between them. CDR1 MNHNY and CDR2 SVGAGI come from the germline V gene (reference sequence). CDR3 loop: CASSSGTEAFF. The CDR3 DNA sequence: TGTGCCAGCAGTTCCGGTACTGAAGCTTTCTTT.

The chain couples TRBV9 to TRBJ2-1, with 8 nucleotides matching TRBD2. The germline V gene encodes CDR1 SGDLS and CDR2 YYNGEE. Trimming cost V 0 bases and J 8 bases; bases outside gene matches: 10. The CDR3 has 16 residues. The CDR3 protein is CASSVEYSGSPHEQFF. In nucleotides, the CDR3 is TGTGCCAGCAGCGTAGAGTACAGCGGGAGTCCCCATGAGCAGTTCTTC. Drawing the rest from reference TRBV9 and TRBJ2-1, the complete variable domain is DSGVTQTPKHLITATGQRVTLRCSPRSGDLSVYWYQQSLDQGLQFLIQYYNGEERAKGNILERFSAQQFPDLHSELNLSSLELGDSALYFCASSVEYSGSPHEQFFGPGTRLTVL.

This rearrangement joins TRBV5-6 to TRBJ1-6; a weak D match, TRBD1 (5 bases). Germline V CDR1 and CDR2: SGHDT, YYEEEE. Trimming cost V 0 bases and J 8 bases, with 15 bases left between them. This CDR3 region has 16 residues. The CDR3 reads CASSLVGGLLDSPLHF. The CDR3 nucleotides read TGTGCCAGCAGCTTGGTTGGGGGGTTGTTGGATTCACCCCTCCACTTT.

This clone was recorded only once. The CDR3 nucleotides are TGCGCCAGCAGCTTGGTTTCCGGGACAGGGGGCCGGTTCCCCTCTAATGAGCAGTTCTTC. Its translation: CASSLVSGTGGRFPSNEQFF. The chain joins TRBV5-1 to TRBJ2-1; 12 bases align to TRBD1. The junction had 17 bases not matched to a gene; V was cut back by 0 bases and J by 7 bases. CDR1 and CDR2 from the germline V gene are SGHRS and YFSETQ. This CDR3 is built from 20 residues.

The CDR3 nucleotides are TGTGCCAGCAGTGAGGGCCGATACAATGAGCAGTTCTTC. Amino acid sequence: CASSEGRYNEQFF. V and J are TRBV25-1 and TRBJ2-1; no reliable D call. Germline-derived CDR1 and CDR2 are MGHDK and SYGVNS. The CDR3 totals 13 residues. Trimming stripped 3 bases from V and 4 bases from J, with 7 bases between.

This chain links TRBV5-4 with TRBJ2-1; TRBD1 aligns across 8 bases. Per the germline V gene, CDR1 is SGHNT and CDR2 is YYREEE (reference sequence). This CDR3 has 13 amino acids. The V gene end was trimmed by 4 bases and the J gene end by 9 bases; junction bases not matched to a gene: 6. The CDR3 DNA follows: TGTGCCAGCAGCCCTAGACAGGGGTTTGAGCAGTTCTTC. Its translation: CASSPRQGFEQFF.

This chain uses TRBV6-1 with TRBJ1-2; 8 bases agree with TRBD1. J gave up 5 bases and V 2 bases, and 10 bases lay outside the gene matches. Germline CDR1 is MNHNS and CDR2 is SASEGT. There are 16 residues in the CDR3. In nucleotides, the CDR3 is TGTGCCAGCAGTGAAAGAGGCAGGGGGCCATCATATGGCTACACCTTC. Its protein is CASSERGRGPSYGYTF.

This clone was counted between two and nine times. The rearrangement uses TRBV5-4 and TRBJ1-1; a possible D gene is TRBD1 (5 bases). CDR3 size: 14 residues. Trimming shortened V by 4 bases and J by 2 bases, and 12 bases separated the two germline ends. Germline CDR1 is SGHNT and CDR2 is YYREEE (reference sequence). In DNA, the CDR3 is TGTGCCAGCAGCGTAATAGGGGCAAACACTGAAGCTTTCTTT. Amino acid sequence: CASSVIGANTEAFF.

V gene TRBV28 combines with J gene TRBJ2-5; 11 bases align to TRBD2. V dropped 6 bases and J dropped 5; count of bases not matched to a gene: 5. This CDR3 is 14 amino acids long. The germline CDR1 and CDR2 sequences are MDHEN and SYDVKM. The CDR3 sequence: CASRLAGVPETQYF. The CDR3 bases are TGTGCCAGCAGACTAGCGGGAGTGCCGGAGACCCAGTACTTC.

This clone has more than one count but fewer than ten. The genes are TRBV9 and TRBJ2-3; 8 positions match TRBD2. The CDR3 covers 15 residues. The germline gives CDR1 SGDLS, CDR2 YYNGEE. After removal of 4 bases from V and 2 bases from J, the junction contained 6 bases not matched to a gene. Here the CDR3 DNA reads TGTGCCAGCAGCTCTCCGCGGGGGGCCACAGATACGCAGTATTTT. This sequence encodes CASSSPRGATDTQYF.

Only a few counts were recorded for this clone. The chain is built from TRBV30 and TRBJ1-4, with a possible D match to TRBD1 (5 bases). This CDR3 has 13 amino acids. The V end was cut by 2 bases, the J end by 7 bases, with 11 bases between. The V gene's germline CDR1 is GTSNPN and CDR2 SVGIG (reference sequence). The CDR3 coding sequence is TGTGCCTGGAGTAACGGGGGGGGTGAAAAACTGTTTTTT. This sequence encodes CAWSNGGGEKLFF.